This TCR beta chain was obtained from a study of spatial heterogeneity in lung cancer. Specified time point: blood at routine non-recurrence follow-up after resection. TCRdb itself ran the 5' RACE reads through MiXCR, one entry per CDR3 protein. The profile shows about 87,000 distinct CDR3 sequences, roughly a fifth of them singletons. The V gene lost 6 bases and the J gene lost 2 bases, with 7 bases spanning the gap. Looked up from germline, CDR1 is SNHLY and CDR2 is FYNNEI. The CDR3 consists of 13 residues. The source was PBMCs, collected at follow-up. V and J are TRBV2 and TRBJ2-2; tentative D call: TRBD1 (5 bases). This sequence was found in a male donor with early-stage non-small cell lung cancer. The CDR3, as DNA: TGTGCCAGCAGAGGGGAAAACACCGGGGAGCTGTTTTTT. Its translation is CASRGENTGELFF.